This T cell receptor (beta chain) was captured by sequencing in a study of blood T cell repertoires in COVID-19. Across the whole study: The samples span acute and convalescent COVID-19 from the United States, Italy and Spain. T cells, B-cell-depleted T cells, or PBMCs supplied cDNA or gDNA.

Patients of the Seattle cohort, enrolled during active infection, were followed longitudinally. Trimming pared 2 bases from V and 4 bases from J, leaving 14 bases between. The CDR3 sequence is 15 residues long. Germline CDR1 MNHEY, CDR2 SVGAGI. Per the original methods: Amplification from reference gene primers served as the basis for estimated nucleated cell counts. Repertoires were generated with immunoSEQ multiplex PCR, while TCRdb's copy carries only in-frame clones and drops some. The V and J calls and the clone size are those of that table, but D and trimming were determined from the DNA. The table has about 430,000 clones, roughly 89% seen once.

V usage is TRBV6-5 and J usage is TRBJ1-1; D is perhaps TRBD1 (5 bases). Sequenced sample: peripheral blood. This TCR came from a man aged 18 to 30 with COVID-19, enrolled during active disease. This CDR3 is CASSYQADRGTEAFF. The CDR3 nucleotides read TGTGCCAGCAGTTACCAGGCGGATAGGGGCACTGAAGCTTTCTTT.